Shown below are 29 T cell receptor beta chains from a single sample sequenced in a study of Ad26.COV2.S vaccination and SARS-CoV-2 variants. Repertoires were generated with immunoSEQ multiplex PCR, while TCRdb's copy carries only in-frame clones and drops some. This sample carries approximately 480,000 clones, around 88% of them seen once, and the ten largest clones take 9.5% to 15%. The treatment here: around 19 received Ad26.COV2.S at low or high dose, single or two shots; about 5 received placebo; per-sample allocation not given. Collection of the samples took place on day 63 after the first injection of vaccine or placebo. The specimen was peripheral blood, collected in a trial of Ad26.COV2.S vaccine versus placebo. These receptors all stem from a person between 18 and 65 years old who received the Ad26.COV2.S COVID-19 vaccine or a placebo.

The CDR3 nucleotides are TGTGCCTGGCGGGTCACTGAAGCTTTCTTT. It yields the protein CAWRVTEAFF. The chain has TRBV30 and TRBJ1-1; D uncertain. Trimming took 5 bases from V and 4 from J, leaving 5 bases between them. The germline gives CDR1 GTSNPN, CDR2 SVGIG (reference sequence). CDR3 length: 10 amino acids.

This clone was detected once. This chain connects TRBV2 to TRBJ1-5; 8 bases match TRBD1. The V and J ends lost 6 bases and 2 bases, in that order; junction bases with no gene match: 18. Germline V gene sequence: CDR1 SNHLY, CDR2 FYNNEI. This CDR3 comprises 19 residues. CDR3 sequence reads: CASSLIPGQVMRRNQPQHF. The CDR3 region has the DNA TGTGCCAGCAGCTTAATACCGGGACAGGTCATGAGGCGCAATCAGCCCCAGCATTTT.

The chain combines TRBV6-6 with TRBJ2-3; D not resolved. Per the germline V gene, CDR1 is MNHNY and CDR2 is SVGAGI (reference sequence). The CDR3 is 14 residues long. V shed 5 bases and J shed 1 base, with 10 bases lying between them. As DNA, the CDR3 is TGTGCCAGCAGTCCGCTGAGTCGCACAGATACGCAGTATTTT. It encodes CASSPLSRTDTQYF.

This chain connects TRBV18 to TRBJ1-1; TRBD1 is a possible D gene (5 bases). Germline CDR1 and CDR2: KGHSH and LQKENI. The CDR3 is made up of 15 amino acids. Trimming stripped 1 base from V and 3 bases from J, with 12 bases between. The CDR3 region has the DNA TGTGCCAGCTCACCACGTGGGGTAGGGGACACTGAAGCTTTCTTT. Translated: CASSPRGVGDTEAFF. The variable domain in full, with the rest retrieved from reference TRBV18 and TRBJ1-1, is NAGVMQNPRHLVRRRGQEARLRCSPMKGHSHVYWYRQLPEEGLKFMVYLQKENIIDESGMPKERFSAEFPKEGPSILRIQQVVRGDSAAYFCASSPRGVGDTEAFFGQGTRLTVV.

V is TRBV9 and J is TRBJ2-1; 9 bases match TRBD2. The J segment lost 3 bases and the V segment lost 1 base, leaving 2 bases of the junction unmatched. CDR1 is SGDLS and CDR2 is YYNGEE in the germline V gene. This CDR3 spans 15 amino acids. As DNA, the CDR3 is TGTGCCAGCAGCGTACGACTAGCGGACTACAATGAGCAGTTCTTC. It translates to CASSVRLADYNEQFF.

The chain carries TRBV5-4 and TRBJ1-2, with D perhaps TRBD1 (5 bases). V was pared by 4 bases and J by 6 bases, with 19 bases between. The germline CDR1 and CDR2 sequences are SGHNT and YYREEE (reference sequence). This CDR3 contains 15 residues. The CDR3 DNA follows: TGTGCCAGCAGCAAACGACCGGCGGGACTCCATGGCTACACCTTC. Its protein product is CASSKRPAGLHGYTF.

V usage is TRBV7-8 and J usage is TRBJ2-7, with D uncertain. V lost 2 bases to trimming and J lost 4 bases, with 6 bases between them. The CDR3 extends over 12 amino acids. Germline CDR1 SGHVS, CDR2 FQNEAQ. In nucleotides, the CDR3 is TGTGCCAGCAGCTTACCAGAGTACGAGCAGTACTTC. This sequence encodes CASSLPEYEQYF. Supplemented by reference TRBV7-8 and TRBJ2-7, the full variable domain reads GAGVSQSPRYKVAKRGQDVALRCDPISGHVSLFWYQQALGQGPEFLTYFQNEAQLDKSGLPSDRFFAERPEGSVSTLKIQRTQQEDSAVYLCASSLPEYEQYFGPGTRLTVT.

In this sample, this clone turned up once. V gene TRBV5-1 combines with J gene TRBJ2-7; 8 bases line up with TRBD1. The CDR3 runs to 15 residues. Germline V gives CDR1 SGHRS, CDR2 YFSETQ. Trimming cost V 2 bases and J 5 bases; bases outside gene matches: 9. CDR3 sequence reads: CASSFQTGVSNEQYF. CDR3 sequence (DNA): TGCGCCAGCAGCTTCCAGACAGGGGTCAGCAACGAGCAGTACTTC.

This chain links TRBV9 with TRBJ1-2; D remains unclear. Trimming shortened V by 0 bases and J by 4 bases, and 16 bases separated the two germline ends. CDR1 is SGDLS and CDR2 is YYNGEE in the germline V gene. The CDR3 spans 16 residues. The CDR3 sequence is CASSVGGIPGGYGYTF. The CDR3 DNA reads TGTGCCAGCAGCGTAGGAGGCATCCCGGGTGGCTATGGCTACACCTTC.

The chain links TRBV10-3 to TRBJ1-6; unclear D gene. Per the germline V gene, CDR1 is ENHRY and CDR2 is SYGVKD. This CDR3 spans 12 amino acids. Trimming pared 8 bases from V and 7 bases from J, leaving 9 bases between. CDR3 protein: CAIGELNSPLHF. DNA for the CDR3: TGTGCCATCGGGGAGTTAAATTCACCCCTCCACTTT.

The chain couples TRBV30 to TRBJ2-3, with 9 positions matching TRBD2. Trimming at V came to 0 bases and at J to 4 bases, leaving 5 bases not matched to a gene. This CDR3 comprises 15 residues. Germline CDR1 and CDR2: GTSNPN and SVGIG (reference sequence). The CDR3 DNA sequence: TGTGCCTGGAGTGTAACGGCGGGAGGGGCAGATACGCAGTATTTT. It is translated as CAWSVTAGGADTQYF.

In its sample, this clone was seen a few times. The chain carries TRBV19 and TRBJ2-7; a weak D match, TRBD1 (5 bases). V lost 3 bases and J lost 3, with 9 bases in between. The CDR3 contains 13 residues. CDR1 LNHDA and CDR2 SQIVND come from the germline V gene (reference sequence). The CDR3 coding sequence is TGTGCCAGTAGTATCGGCAGGGTCTACGAGCAGTACTTC. Protein: CASSIGRVYEQYF.

The count of this clone is one. The chain employs TRBV11-2 and TRBJ2-4, with D uncertain. The V end lost 8 bases, the J end lost 0 bases, and 8 bases lay between the germline ends. CDR1 is SGHAT and CDR2 is FQNNGV in the germline V gene. The CDR3 spans 13 residues. CDR3 bases: TGTGCCAGCCTGAATCTAGCCAAAAACATTCAGTACTTC. This codes for CASLNLAKNIQYF.

The V and J genes are TRBV15 and TRBJ2-1; D remains ambiguous. Germline V gene sequence: CDR1 LNHNV, CDR2 YYDKDF (reference sequence). The V end was cut by 0 bases, the J end by 10 bases, with 16 bases between. CDR3 length: 15 residues. CDR3 nucleotide sequence: TGTGCCACCAGCAGAGATGGCCTTGGGGTGGGAGAGCAGTTCTTC. Its protein is CATSRDGLGVGEQFF.

The genes are TRBV13 and TRBJ2-1; 9 bases match TRBD1. The trim removed 5 bases at V and 4 bases at J, leaving 9 bases unmatched. The CDR3 runs 16 residues. Per germline, CDR1 PRHDT and CDR2 FYEKMQ (reference sequence). The CDR3 loop reads CASSHFPGQGYNEQFF. The CDR3 DNA follows: TGTGCCAGCAGCCACTTCCCGGGACAGGGTTACAATGAGCAGTTCTTC.

The chain uses TRBV27 and TRBJ1-3; D remains unclear. The V end was cut by 2 bases, the J end by 2 bases, with 4 bases between. Looked up from germline, CDR1 is MNHEY and CDR2 is SMNVEV (reference sequence). The CDR3 sequence is 13 residues long. As DNA, the CDR3 is TGTGCCAGCAGTTTAGGACCTGGAAACACCATATATTTT. This encodes CASSLGPGNTIYF.

This chain links TRBV7-9 with TRBJ2-7; D unresolved. The germline CDR1 and CDR2 sequences are SEHNR and FQNEAQ (reference sequence). The CDR3 is 11 amino acids. Between the trimmed V and J ends, which lost 5 bases and 4 bases, there was a span of 6 bases. The CDR3 reads CASSPLYEQYF. The CDR3 nucleotides read TGTGCCAGCAGCCCTCTTTACGAGCAGTACTTC.

This clone is a singleton in its sample. CDR3 bases: TGCGCCAGCAGCCAAGATTTGGGTAGCGGGAGCTACGAGCAGTACTTC. Its protein is CASSQDLGSGSYEQYF. The V and J genes are TRBV4-3 and TRBJ2-7; 9 nucleotides match TRBD2. CDR1 is LGHNA, CDR2 YSLEER, per germline. CDR3 length: 16 amino acids. With V trimmed by 0 bases and J by 3 bases, 6 bases remained unmatched.

The V and J genes are TRBV7-8 and TRBJ1-1; 8 nucleotides align to TRBD1. This CDR3 has 13 residues. CDR1 is SGHVS and CDR2 is FQNEAQ in the germline V gene. The V gene end was trimmed by 5 bases and the J gene end by 8 bases; junction bases not matched to a gene: 7. CDR3 loop: CASSDQGAREAFF. CDR3 DNA: TGTGCCAGCAGCGATCAGGGGGCACGCGAAGCTTTCTTT.

The gene calls are TRBV24-1 and TRBJ2-3; weak D call: TRBD2 (6 bases). Per germline, CDR1 KGHDR and CDR2 SFDVKD. The CDR3 has 17 residues. V was shortened by 0 bases and J by 14 bases, with 26 bases between the two germline ends. The CDR3 region is CATSDLPPGGACSDGYF. CDR3 bases: TGTGCCACCAGTGATTTGCCCCCAGGAGGGGCCTGCAGTGACGGGTATTTT.

The chain combines TRBV27 with TRBJ2-7, with D tentatively TRBD1 (6 bases). This CDR3 has 14 residues. CDR1 and CDR2 (germline): MNHEY, SMNVEV (reference sequence). Trimming removed 5 bases at V and 4 bases at J, with 15 bases between. The CDR3 loop reads CASSETGSRYEQYF. CDR3 in DNA: TGTGCCAGCAGTGAAACAGGGTCGAGGTACGAGCAGTACTTC.

This rearrangement joins TRBV10-3 to TRBJ2-1; possible D gene TRBD2, 6 bases. Trimming left V 7 bases short and J 7 bases short, with 14 bases between. The CDR3 is 13 residues long. Germline lookup yields CDR1 ENHRY and CDR2 SYGVKD. The CDR3 reads CAIKVSGANEQFF. In DNA, the CDR3 is TGTGCCATCAAGGTTAGCGGAGCAAATGAGCAGTTCTTC.

As DNA, the CDR3 is TGTGCCAGCAGCGCCGGGACGGGATTCTACGAGCAGTACTTC. Protein product: CASSAGTGFYEQYF. This rearrangement joins TRBV3-1 (or the pseudogene TRBV3-2) to TRBJ2-7, with D perhaps matching TRBD1 or TRBD2 (5 bases each). This CDR3 has 14 residues. The V end was cut by 5 bases, the J end by 3 bases, with 14 bases between. The germline V gene encodes CDR1 LGHDT and CDR2 YNNKEL (reference sequence).

The chain links TRBV4-1 to TRBJ1-5; D call uncertain. CDR1 and CDR2 from the germline V gene are MGHRA and YSYEKL. The CDR3 is 15 amino acids. The ends were cut back, 1 base at V and 2 bases at J, with 9 bases in the middle. DNA of the CDR3: TGCGCCAGCAGCCAAGTACAGCAGGGCAATCAGCCCCAGCATTTT. This sequence encodes CASSQVQQGNQPQHF.

This chain connects TRBV30 to TRBJ1-3, with 7 positions matching TRBD1. From germline, CDR1 is GTSNPN and CDR2 SVGIG (reference sequence). The CDR3 has 13 residues. V gave up 8 bases and J gave up 2 bases; unmatched junction bases: 6. The CDR3 nucleotides are TGTGCCGGAACCCAGGGGGCTGGAAACACCATATATTTT. It translates to CAGTQGAGNTIYF.

This clone was detected only once. V usage is TRBV3-1 (or the pseudogene TRBV3-2) and J usage is TRBJ2-7; 11 bases align to TRBD1. This CDR3 is 15 amino acids long. Germline CDR1 reads LGHDT; CDR2 reads YNNKEL (reference sequence). V lost 3 bases, J lost 7 bases, and 8 bases stayed unmatched. CDR3 nucleotides: TGTGCCAGCAGCCAGCTCTTGGGACAGGGGGGGGAGCAGTACTTC. It codes for CASSQLLGQGGEQYF.

The chain combines TRBV4-2 with TRBJ2-5; 8 nucleotides line up with TRBD2. The ends lost 1 base at V and 4 bases at J; junction bases unmatched: 5. CDR1 is LGHNA, CDR2 YNFKEQ, per germline. The CDR3 sequence is 15 residues long. The CDR3 nucleotides are TGTGCCAGCAGCCAAGGGGGGACTAGTGGAGAGACCCAGTACTTC. Translated, it gives CASSQGGTSGETQYF.

The chain is built from TRBV28 and TRBJ2-7; 9 bases line up with TRBD1. The CDR3 length is 14 residues. After removal of 4 bases from V and 6 bases from J, the junction contained 7 bases not matched to a gene. CDR1 and CDR2 (germline): MDHEN, SYDVKM. CDR3 sequence reads: CASSYRGRWVEQYF. The CDR3 bases are TGTGCCAGCAGTTACAGGGGGCGGTGGGTCGAGCAGTACTTC.

This clone came up once. The genes are TRBV7-8 and TRBJ2-2; 7 bases match TRBD2. V was clipped by 3 bases and J by 1 base; unmatched bases: 2. In germline, CDR1 is SGHVS, CDR2 FQNEAQ. The CDR3 length is 15 residues. The CDR3 region is CASSFGLGNTGELFF. In nucleotides, the CDR3 is TGTGCCAGCAGCTTCGGACTAGGGAACACCGGGGAGCTGTTTTTT. Looking up the rest from reference TRBV7-8 and TRBJ2-2 gives the full variable domain: GAGVSQSPRYKVAKRGQDVALRCDPISGHVSLFWYQQALGQGPEFLTYFQNEAQLDKSGLPSDRFFAERPEGSVSTLKIQRTQQEDSAVYLCASSFGLGNTGELFFGEGSRLTVL.